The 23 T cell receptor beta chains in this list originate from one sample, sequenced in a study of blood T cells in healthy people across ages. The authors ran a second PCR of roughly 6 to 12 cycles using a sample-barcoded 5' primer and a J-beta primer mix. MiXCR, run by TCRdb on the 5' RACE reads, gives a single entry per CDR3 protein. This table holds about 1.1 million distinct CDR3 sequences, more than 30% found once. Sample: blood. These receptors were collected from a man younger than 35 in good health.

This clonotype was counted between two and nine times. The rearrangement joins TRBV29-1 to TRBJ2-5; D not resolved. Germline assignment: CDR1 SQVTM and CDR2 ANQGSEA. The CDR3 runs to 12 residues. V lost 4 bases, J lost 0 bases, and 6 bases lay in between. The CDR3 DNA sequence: TGCAGCGTTGGCCTTAACCAAGAGACCCAGTACTTC. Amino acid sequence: CSVGLNQETQYF.

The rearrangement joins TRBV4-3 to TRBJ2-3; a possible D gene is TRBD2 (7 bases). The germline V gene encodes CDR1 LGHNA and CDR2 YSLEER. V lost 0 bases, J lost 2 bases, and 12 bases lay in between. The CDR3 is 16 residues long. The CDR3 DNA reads TGCGCCAGCAGCCAAGAGTGGGGGGGCTACACAGATACGCAGTATTTT. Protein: CASSQEWGGYTDTQYF.

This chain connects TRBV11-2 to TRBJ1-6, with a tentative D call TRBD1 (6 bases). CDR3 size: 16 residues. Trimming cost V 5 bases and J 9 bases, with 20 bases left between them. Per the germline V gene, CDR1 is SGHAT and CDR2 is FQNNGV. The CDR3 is CASSPLQGRVGSPLHF. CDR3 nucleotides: TGTGCCAGCAGCCCGTTACAGGGTCGAGTCGGTTCACCCCTCCACTTT.

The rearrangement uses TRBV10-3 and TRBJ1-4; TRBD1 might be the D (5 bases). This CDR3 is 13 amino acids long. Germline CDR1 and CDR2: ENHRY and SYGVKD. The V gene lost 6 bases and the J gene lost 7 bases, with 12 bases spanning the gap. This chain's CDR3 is CAISEGPREKLFF. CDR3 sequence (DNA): TGTGCCATCAGCGAGGGACCCCGTGAAAAACTGTTTTTT.

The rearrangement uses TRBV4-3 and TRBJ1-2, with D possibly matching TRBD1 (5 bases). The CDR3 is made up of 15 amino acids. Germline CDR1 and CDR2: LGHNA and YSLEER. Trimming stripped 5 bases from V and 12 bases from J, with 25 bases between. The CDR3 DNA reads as TGCGCCAGCAGCGCCCGATGGGGGGGTCGTCCTGGAAACACCTTC. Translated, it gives CASSARWGGRPGNTF.

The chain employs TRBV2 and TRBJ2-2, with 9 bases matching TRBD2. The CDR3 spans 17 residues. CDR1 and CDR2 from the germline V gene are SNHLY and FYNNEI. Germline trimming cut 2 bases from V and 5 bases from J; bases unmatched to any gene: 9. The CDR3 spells CASSEMASGVGTGELFF. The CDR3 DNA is TGTGCCAGCAGTGAAATGGCTAGCGGGGTGGGGACCGGGGAGCTGTTTTTT.

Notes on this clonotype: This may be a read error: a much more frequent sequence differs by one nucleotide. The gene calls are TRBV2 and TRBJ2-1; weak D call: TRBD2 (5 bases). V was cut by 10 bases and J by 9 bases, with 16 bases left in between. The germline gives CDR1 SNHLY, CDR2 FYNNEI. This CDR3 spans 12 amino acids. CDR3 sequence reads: CATYLAHSEQFF. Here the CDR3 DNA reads TGTGCCACCTATCTAGCCCACAGTGAGCAGTTCTTC. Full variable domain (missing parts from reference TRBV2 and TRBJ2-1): EPEVTQTPSHQVTQMGQEVILRCVPISNHLYFYWYRQILGQKVEFLVSFYNNEISEKSEIFDDQFSVERPDGSNFTLKIRSTKLEDSAMYFCATYLAHSEQFFGPGTRLTVL.

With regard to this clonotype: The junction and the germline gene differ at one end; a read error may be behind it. The CDR3 protein is CSVERAGGFSYSEQFF. CDR3 DNA sequence: TGCAGCGTTGAGCGCGCGGGGGGGTTTTCCTACAGTGAGCAGTTCTTC. The rearrangement links TRBV29-1 to TRBJ2-1; TRBD2 matches 9 bases. CDR1 and CDR2 from the germline V gene are SQVTM and ANQGSEA. CDR3 size: 16 residues.

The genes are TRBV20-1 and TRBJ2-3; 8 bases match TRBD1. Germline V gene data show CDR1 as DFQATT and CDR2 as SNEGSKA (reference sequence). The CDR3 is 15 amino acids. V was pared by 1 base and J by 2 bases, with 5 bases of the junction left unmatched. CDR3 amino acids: CSARVPGQVTDTQYF. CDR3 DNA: TGCAGTGCTAGAGTCCCGGGACAGGTCACAGATACGCAGTATTTT.

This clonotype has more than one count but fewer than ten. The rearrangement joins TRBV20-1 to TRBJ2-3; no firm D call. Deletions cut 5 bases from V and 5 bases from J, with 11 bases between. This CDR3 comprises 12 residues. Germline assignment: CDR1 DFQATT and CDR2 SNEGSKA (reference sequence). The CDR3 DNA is TGCAGTGCTGCAGACTTACGAGATACGCAGTATTTT. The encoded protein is CSAADLRDTQYF.

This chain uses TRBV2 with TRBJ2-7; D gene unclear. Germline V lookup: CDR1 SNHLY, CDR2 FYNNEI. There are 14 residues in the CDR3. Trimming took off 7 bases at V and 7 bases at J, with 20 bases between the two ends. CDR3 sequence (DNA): TGTGCCAGCAACAGCCTCGGGTCCTACAATGAGCAGTACTTC. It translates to CASNSLGSYNEQYF.

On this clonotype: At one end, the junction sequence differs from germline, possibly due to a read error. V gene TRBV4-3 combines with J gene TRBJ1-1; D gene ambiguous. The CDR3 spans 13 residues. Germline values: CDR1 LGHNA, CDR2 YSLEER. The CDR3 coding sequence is TGCGCCAGCAACCAAGATCGGAGAACTGAAGCTTTCTTT. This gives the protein CASNQDRRTEAFF.

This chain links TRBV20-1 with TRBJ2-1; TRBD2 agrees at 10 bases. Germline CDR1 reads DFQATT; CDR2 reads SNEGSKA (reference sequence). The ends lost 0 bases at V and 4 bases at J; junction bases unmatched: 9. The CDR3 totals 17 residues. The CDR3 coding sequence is TGCAGTGCTAGAGAACCCATCGGGACTAGCGTATACAATGAGCAGTTCTTC. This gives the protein CSAREPIGTSVYNEQFF.

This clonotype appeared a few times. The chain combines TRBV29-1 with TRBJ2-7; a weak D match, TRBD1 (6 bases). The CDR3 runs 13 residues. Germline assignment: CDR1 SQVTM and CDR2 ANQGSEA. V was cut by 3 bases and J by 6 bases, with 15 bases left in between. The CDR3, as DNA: TGCAGCGTTGAGGGGGCAGTGATTGGCGAGCAGTACTTC. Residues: CSVEGAVIGEQYF.

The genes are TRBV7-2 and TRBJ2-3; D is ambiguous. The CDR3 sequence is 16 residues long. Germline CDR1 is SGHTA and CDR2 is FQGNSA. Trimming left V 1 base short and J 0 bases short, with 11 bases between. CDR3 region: CASSLVGPTSTDTQYF. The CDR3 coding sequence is TGTGCCAGCAGCTTAGTAGGGCCTACTAGCACAGATACGCAGTATTTT. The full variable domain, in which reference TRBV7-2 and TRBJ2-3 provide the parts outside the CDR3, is GAGVSQSPSNKVTEKGKDVELRCDPISGHTALYWYRQSLGQGLEFLIYFQGNSAPDKSGLPSDRFSAERTGGSVSTLTIQRTQQEDSAVYLCASSLVGPTSTDTQYFGPGTRLTVL.

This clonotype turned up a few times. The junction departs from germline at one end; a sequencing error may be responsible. CDR3 amino acids: CACSLVMQPQHF. CDR3 DNA sequence: TGTGCCTGCAGCTTAGTTATGCAGCCCCAGCATTTT. The chain is built from TRBV7-2 and TRBJ1-5; D is unresolved. Germline lookup yields CDR1 SGHTA and CDR2 FQGNSA. This CDR3 has 12 residues.

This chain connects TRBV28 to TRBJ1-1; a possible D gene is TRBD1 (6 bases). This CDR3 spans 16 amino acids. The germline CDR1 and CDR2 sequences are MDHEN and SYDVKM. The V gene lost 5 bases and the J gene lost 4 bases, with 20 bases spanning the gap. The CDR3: CASSTGGAYLPTEAFF. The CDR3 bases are TGTGCCAGCAGTACGGGGGGGGCATATCTCCCCACTGAAGCTTTCTTT.

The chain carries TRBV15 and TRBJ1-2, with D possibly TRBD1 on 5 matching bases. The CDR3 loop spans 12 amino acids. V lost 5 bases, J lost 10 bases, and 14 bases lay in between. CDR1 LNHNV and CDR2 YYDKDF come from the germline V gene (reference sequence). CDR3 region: CATSPLQGSYTF. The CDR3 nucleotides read TGTGCCACCAGCCCCCTCCAGGGTTCCTACACCTTC. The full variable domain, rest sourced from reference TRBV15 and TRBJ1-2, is DAMVIQNPRYQVTQFGKPVTLSCSQTLNHNVMYWYQQKSSQAPKLLFHYYDKDFNNEADTPDNFQSRRPNTSFCFLDIRSPGLGDTAMYLCATSPLQGSYTFGSGTRLTVV.

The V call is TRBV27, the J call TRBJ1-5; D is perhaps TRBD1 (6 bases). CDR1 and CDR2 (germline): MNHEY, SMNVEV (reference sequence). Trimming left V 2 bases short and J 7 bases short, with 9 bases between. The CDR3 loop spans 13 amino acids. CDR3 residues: CASSLNREQPQHF. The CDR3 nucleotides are TGTGCCAGCAGTTTAAACAGGGAACAGCCCCAGCATTTT.

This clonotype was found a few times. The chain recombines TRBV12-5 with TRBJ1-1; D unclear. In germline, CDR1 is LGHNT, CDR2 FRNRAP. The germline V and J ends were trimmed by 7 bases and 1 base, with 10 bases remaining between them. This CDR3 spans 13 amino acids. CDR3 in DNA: TGTGCTAGTGCTGGGCGCGGGAACACTGAAGCTTTCTTT. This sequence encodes CASAGRGNTEAFF.

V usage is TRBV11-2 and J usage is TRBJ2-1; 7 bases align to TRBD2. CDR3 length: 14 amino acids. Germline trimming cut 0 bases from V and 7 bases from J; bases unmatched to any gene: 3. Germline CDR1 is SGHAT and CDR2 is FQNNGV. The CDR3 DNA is TGTGCCAGCAGCTTAGATTTGGGGGGGAATGAGCAGTTCTTC. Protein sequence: CASSLDLGGNEQFF.

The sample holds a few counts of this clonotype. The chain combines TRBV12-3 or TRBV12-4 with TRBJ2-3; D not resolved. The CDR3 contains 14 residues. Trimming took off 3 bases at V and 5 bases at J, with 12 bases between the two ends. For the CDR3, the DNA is TGTGCCAGCAGTTTCATCACGGTTGGAGATACGCAGTATTTT. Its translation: CASSFITVGDTQYF.

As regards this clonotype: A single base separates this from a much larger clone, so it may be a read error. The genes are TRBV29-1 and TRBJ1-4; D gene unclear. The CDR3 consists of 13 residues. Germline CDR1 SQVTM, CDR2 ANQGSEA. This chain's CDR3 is CSVGWRKEERLFF. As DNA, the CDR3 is TGCAGCGTTGGATGGCGGAAAGAGGAAAGACTGTTTTTT.